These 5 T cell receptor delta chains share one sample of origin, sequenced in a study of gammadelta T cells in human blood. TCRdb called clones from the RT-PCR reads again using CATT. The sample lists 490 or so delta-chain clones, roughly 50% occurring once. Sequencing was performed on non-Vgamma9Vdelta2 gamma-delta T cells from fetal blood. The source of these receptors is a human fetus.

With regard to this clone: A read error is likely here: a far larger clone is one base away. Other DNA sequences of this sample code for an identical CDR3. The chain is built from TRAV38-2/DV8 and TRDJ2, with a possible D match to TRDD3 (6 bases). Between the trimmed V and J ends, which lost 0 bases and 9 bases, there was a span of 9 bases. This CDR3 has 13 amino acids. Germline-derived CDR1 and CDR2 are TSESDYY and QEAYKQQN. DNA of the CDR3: TGTGCTTATAGGAGCGGGGGATCTACACAACTCTTCTTT. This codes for CAYRSGGSTQLFF.

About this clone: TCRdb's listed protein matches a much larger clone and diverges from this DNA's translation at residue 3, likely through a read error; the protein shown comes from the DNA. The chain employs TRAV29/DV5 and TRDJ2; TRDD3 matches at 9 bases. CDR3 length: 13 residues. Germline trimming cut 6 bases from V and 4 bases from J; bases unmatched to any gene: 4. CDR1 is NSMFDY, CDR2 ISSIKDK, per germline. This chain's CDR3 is CAVKLGETAQLFF. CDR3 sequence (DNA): TGTGCAGTAAAACTGGGGGAGACAGCACAACTCTTCTTT.

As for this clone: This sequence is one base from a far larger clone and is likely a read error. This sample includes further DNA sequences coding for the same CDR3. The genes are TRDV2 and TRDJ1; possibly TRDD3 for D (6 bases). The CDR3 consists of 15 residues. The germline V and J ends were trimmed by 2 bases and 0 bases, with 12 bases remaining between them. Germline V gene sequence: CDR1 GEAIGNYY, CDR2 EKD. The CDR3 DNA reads TGTGCCTGTGACAAAGTACTGGGTGACACCGATAAACTCATCTTT. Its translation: CACDKVLGDTDKLIF.

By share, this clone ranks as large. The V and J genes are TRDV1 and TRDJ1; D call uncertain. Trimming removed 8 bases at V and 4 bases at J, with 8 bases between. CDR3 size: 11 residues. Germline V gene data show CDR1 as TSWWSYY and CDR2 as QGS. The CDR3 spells CALFRGDKLIF. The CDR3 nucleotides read TGTGCTCTTTTCCGGGGCGATAAACTCATCTTT.

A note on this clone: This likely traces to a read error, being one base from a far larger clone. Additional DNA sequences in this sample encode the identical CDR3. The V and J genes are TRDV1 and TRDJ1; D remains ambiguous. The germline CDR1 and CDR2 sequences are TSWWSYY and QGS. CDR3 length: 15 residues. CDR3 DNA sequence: TGTGCACTTGGGAACATCTATTCTTTCACCGATAAACTCATCTTT. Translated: CALGNIYSFTDKLIF.